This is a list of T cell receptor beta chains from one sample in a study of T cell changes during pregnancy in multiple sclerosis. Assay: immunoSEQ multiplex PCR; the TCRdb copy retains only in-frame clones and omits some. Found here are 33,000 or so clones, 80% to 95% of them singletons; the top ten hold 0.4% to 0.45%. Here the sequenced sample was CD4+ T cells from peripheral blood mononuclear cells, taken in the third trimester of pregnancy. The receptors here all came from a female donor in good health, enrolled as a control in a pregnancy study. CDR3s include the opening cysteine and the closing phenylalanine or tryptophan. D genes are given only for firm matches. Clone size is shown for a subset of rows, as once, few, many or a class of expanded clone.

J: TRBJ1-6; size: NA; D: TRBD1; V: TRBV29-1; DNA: TGCAGCGTCGGGACAGAGAATTCACCCCTCCACTTT; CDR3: CSVGTENSPLHF
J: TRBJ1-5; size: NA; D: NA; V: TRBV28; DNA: TGTGCCAGCAGCCCCGGGGATACCCAGCCCCAGCATTTT; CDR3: CASSPGDTQPQHF
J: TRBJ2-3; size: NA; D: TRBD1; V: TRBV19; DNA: TGTGCCAGTAGTATCACCGGGACAGGGAGCACAGATACGCAGTATTTT; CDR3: CASSITGTGSTDTQYF
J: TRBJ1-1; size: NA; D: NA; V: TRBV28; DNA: TGTGCCAGCAGTTTCTCCCATGGAGCGAACACTGAAGCTTTCTTT; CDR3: CASSFSHGANTEAFF
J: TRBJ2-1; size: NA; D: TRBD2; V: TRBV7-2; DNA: TGTGCCAGCAGCCCCGGGGGTAGCGGGGGACCTGAGCAGTTCTTC; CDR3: CASSPGGSGGPEQFF
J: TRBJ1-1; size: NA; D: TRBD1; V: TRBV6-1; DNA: TGTGCCAGCAGTCGGTTGGGACAGGTGAACACTGAAGCTTTCTTT; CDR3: CASSRLGQVNTEAFF
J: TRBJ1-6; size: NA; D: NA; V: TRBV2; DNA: TGTGCGACCGGGGAAGACAGGTTAGATTCACCCCTCCACTTT; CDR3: CATGEDRLDSPLHF
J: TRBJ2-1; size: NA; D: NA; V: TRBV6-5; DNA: TGTGCCAGCGGGGCGGCGGACTACAATGAGCAGTTCTTC; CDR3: CASGAADYNEQFF
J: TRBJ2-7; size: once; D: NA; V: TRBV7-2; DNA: TGTGCCAGCAGCACCAACAATCCGGGCTCCTACGAGCAGTACTTC; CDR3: CASSTNNPGSYEQYF
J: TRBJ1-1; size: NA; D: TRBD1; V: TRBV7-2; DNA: TGTGCCAGCAGCCCTCGACAGGGCCGCACTGAAGCTTTCTTT; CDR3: CASSPRQGRTEAFF
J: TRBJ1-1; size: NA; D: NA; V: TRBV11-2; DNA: TGTGCCAGCAGCTCAGGGGTTAGTGCTTTCTTT; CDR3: CASSSGVSAFF
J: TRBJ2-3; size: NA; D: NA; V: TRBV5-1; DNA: TGCGCCAGCAGCTTGCAACCCAGAAGCACAGATACGCAGTATTTT; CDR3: CASSLQPRSTDTQYF
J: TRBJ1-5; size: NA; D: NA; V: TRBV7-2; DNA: TGTGCCAGCAGGGAGTCAGGCGGGGGGCAGCCCCAGCATTTT; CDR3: CASRESGGGQPQHF
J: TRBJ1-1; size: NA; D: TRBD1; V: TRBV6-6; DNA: TGTGCCAGCAGTTACTCCGTACAGGGGGGTGAAGCTTTCTTT; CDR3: CASSYSVQGGEAFF
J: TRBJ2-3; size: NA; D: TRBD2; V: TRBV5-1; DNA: TGCGCCAGCAGCTCGCAGGGACTAGCTGCAGATACGCAGTATTTT; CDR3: CASSSQGLAADTQYF
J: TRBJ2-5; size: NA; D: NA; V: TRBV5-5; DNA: TGTGCCAGCAGCTTGAGAGGGATACAAGAGACCCAGTACTTC; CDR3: CASSLRGIQETQYF
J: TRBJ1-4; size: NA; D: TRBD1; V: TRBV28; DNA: TGTGCCAGCAGTCAAACAGGGGGCCAGGCGGGAAAACTGTTTTTT; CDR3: CASSQTGGQAGKLFF
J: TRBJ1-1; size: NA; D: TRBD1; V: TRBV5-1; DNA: TGCGCCAGCAGCTTCGGGACAGGGGGCGCGACTGAAGCTTTCTTT; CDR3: CASSFGTGGATEAFF
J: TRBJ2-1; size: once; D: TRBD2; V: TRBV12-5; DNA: TGTGCTAGTGGTTTGCCCCGGACTAGCGTCTACAATGAGCAGTTCTTC; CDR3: CASGLPRTSVYNEQFF
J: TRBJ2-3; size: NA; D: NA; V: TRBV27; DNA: TGTGCCAGCAGTCTGCGGAAGGGCACAGATACGCAGTATTTT; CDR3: CASSLRKGTDTQYF
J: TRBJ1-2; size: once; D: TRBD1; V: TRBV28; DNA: TGTGCCAGCAGTTTATACGGACAGGACTATGGCTACACCTTC; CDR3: CASSLYGQDYGYTF
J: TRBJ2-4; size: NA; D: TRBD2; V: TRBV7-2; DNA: TGTGCCAGCAGCTTAGTTGCGGGGGTCTCACAAAACATTCAGTACTTC; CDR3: CASSLVAGVSQNIQYF
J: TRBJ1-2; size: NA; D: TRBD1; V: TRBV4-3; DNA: TGCGCCAGCAGCCAAAGATGGGACAGCGAATATAGCTACACCTTC; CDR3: CASSQRWDSEYSYTF
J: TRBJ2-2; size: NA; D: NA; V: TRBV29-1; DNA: TGCAGTCCACCAGGGGGGATAGGCACCGGGGAGCTGTTTTTT; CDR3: CSPPGGIGTGELFF
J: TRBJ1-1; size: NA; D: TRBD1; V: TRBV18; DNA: TGTGCCAGCTCACTAGACAGGGCTACTGAAGCTTTCTTT; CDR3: CASSLDRATEAFF
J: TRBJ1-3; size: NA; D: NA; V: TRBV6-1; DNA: TGTGCCAGCAGACAACAGGGCAACACCATATATTTT; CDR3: CASRQQGNTIYF
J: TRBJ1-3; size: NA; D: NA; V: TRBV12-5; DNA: TGTGCTAGTGGTTTGGTAACCGCAGGGGCTTTTGGAAACACTATATATTTT; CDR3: CASGLVTAGAFGNTIYF
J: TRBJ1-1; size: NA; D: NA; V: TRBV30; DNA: TGTGCCTGGGCCGCCACAGGGACTGAAGCTTTCTTT; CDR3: CAWAATGTEAFF
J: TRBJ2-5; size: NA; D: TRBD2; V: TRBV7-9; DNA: TGTGCCAGCAGCTGGGGACTAGCCCGGGAGACCCAGTACTTC; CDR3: CASSWGLARETQYF
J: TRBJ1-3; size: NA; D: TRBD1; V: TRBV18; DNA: TGTGCCAGCTCACCAATCTTACCCGGAGACAGGGCTGGAAACACCATATATTTT; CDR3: CASSPILPGDRAGNTIYF
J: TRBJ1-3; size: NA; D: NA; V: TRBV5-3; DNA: TGTGCCAGAAGCCCTACGTACTCTGGAAACACCATATATTTT; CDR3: CARSPTYSGNTIYF
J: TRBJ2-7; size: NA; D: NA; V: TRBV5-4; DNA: TGTGCCAGCAGCTCCCCTTCAGGGGCCACCTACGAGCAGTACTTC; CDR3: CASSSPSGATYEQYF
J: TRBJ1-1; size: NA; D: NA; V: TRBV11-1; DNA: TGTGCCAGCAGCTTATATCTTGGGGGGATAGCGGCTTTCTTT; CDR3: CASSLYLGGIAAFF
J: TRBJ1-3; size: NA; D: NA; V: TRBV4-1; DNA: TGCGCCAGCAGATCCACGACATCCTCTGGAAACACCATATATTTT; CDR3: CASRSTTSSGNTIYF
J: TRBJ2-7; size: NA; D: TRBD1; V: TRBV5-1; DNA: TGCGCCAGCAGCTTGGCGCCGGACAGGGCCTACGAGCAGTACTTC; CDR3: CASSLAPDRAYEQYF
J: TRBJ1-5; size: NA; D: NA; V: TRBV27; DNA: TGTGCCAGCAGTCTAAACAGATACAATCAGCCCCAGCATTTT; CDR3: CASSLNRYNQPQHF
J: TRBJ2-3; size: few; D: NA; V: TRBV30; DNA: TGTGCCTGGAGTGGGGGCTTAAAGGGGGCAGATACGCAGTATTTT; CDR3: CAWSGGLKGADTQYF
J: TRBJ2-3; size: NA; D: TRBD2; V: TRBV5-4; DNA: TGTGCCAGCAGCTTGGCCGGGGGGGCGGCAGATACGCAGTATTTT; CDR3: CASSLAGGAADTQYF
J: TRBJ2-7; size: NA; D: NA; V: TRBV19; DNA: TGTGCCAGTAGTATTCGGCCAGGGGCCTACGAGCAGTACTTC; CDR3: CASSIRPGAYEQYF
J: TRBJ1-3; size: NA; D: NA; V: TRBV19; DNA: TGTGCCAGTACCTACACCAGGGCGTCTGGAAACACCATATATTTT; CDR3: CASTYTRASGNTIYF
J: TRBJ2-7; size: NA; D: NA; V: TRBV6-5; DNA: TGTGCCAGCAACCCCAGCGTAGGGAGGGGGAAAGAGCAGTACTTC; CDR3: CASNPSVGRGKEQYF
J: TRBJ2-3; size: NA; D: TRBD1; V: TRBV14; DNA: TGTGCCAGCAGCCCAGACAGGGCCGCAGATACGCAGTATTTT; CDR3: CASSPDRAADTQYF
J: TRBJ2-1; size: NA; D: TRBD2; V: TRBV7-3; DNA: TGTGCCAGCAGCCACTTAGCGGGGAAAGAGGGCGACGAGCAGTTCTTC; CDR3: CASSHLAGKEGDEQFF
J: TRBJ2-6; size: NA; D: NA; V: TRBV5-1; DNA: TGCGCCAGCAGCTGGGACCCGACAGGTGCCTCTGGGGCCAACGTCCTGACTTTC; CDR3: CASSWDPTGASGANVLTF
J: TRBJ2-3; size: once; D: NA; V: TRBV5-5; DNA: TGTGCCAGCTCTGTGGCGGGGATCACAGATACGCAGTATTTT; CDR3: CASSVAGITDTQYF
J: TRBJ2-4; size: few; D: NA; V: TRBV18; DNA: TGTGCCAGCTCACCACCGCCAGGGGACATTCAGTACTTC; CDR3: CASSPPPGDIQYF
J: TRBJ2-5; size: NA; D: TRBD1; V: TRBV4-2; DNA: TGTGCCAGCAGCCCGGGACAGGGGGTGACCCAGTACTTC; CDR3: CASSPGQGVTQYF
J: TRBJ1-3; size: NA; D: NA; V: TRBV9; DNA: TGTGCCAGCAGCAGTGACACCTTCTCTGGAAACACCATATATTTT; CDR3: CASSSDTFSGNTIYF
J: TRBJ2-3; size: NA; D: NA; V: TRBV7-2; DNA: TGTGCCAGCAGCCCAAACAGGGCGTACGATACGCAGTATTTT; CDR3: CASSPNRAYDTQYF
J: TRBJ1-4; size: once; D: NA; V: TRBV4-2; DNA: TGTGCCAGCAGCCAAGATCCCATCCGGGATTTTGTTAGGCTGTTTTTT; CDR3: CASSQDPIRDFVRLFF
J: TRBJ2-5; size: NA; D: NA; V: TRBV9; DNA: TGTGCCAGCAGCCCCCGGACAGTCCAAGAGACCCAGTACTTC; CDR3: CASSPRTVQETQYF
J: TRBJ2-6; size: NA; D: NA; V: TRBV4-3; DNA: TGCGCCAGCAGCCAACCGCGAAGCTCTGGGGCCAACGTCCTGACTTTC; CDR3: CASSQPRSSGANVLTF